The clone carrying this T cell receptor (beta chain) has just a few counts. The data belong to a study of T-cell reconstitution after alpha-beta-depleted transplantation in children. Germline CDR1 DFQATT, CDR2 SNEGSKA (reference sequence). V lost 4 bases and J lost 6; bases outside the gene matches: 8. The CDR3 is 15 residues long. TCRbeta library preparation incorporated unique molecular identifiers. Each CDR3 protein gets one entry after TCRdb re-called the PCR reads with MiXCR. The table records some 490,000 distinct CDR3 sequences, around 12% of them present only once. The source is a human donor who donated a stem cell graft to a child with combined immunodeficiency. Specimen: PBMCs from the stem cell graft donor, collected from the stem cell graft. The chain has TRBV20-1 and TRBJ2-1, with 11 bases lining up with TRBD2. The CDR3 DNA reads TGCAGTGCTATCTCGGGACTAGCGGAGCCCAATGAGCAGTTCTTC. Translation: CSAISGLAEPNEQFF.